This T cell receptor beta chain was sequenced for a study of blood T cell repertoires in COVID-19. At the level of the study: Spain, Italy and the United States supplied samples that represented acute and convalescent COVID-19. Sample material is recorded as cDNA or gDNA derived from T cells, B-cell-depleted T cells, or PBMCs.

CDR1 is MNHEY, CDR2 SVGAGI, per germline. This CDR3 region has 12 residues. In the authors' methods: Amplified reference gene primers provided the basis for estimating nucleated cell counts. TCRdb's table, derived via immunoSEQ multiplex PCR, lists solely in-frame clones and lacks some. The DNA gave D and trimming, while V, J and clone size come from that table. Here the sample spans some 42,000 clones, 92% being singletons. This chain connects TRBV6-5 to TRBJ2-3; D is possibly TRBD2 (6 bases). The specimen sequenced was peripheral blood. The receptor was derived from a man in his fifties or sixties with active COVID-19. CDR3 region: CATSSDTDTQYF. For the CDR3, the DNA is TGTGCGACTTCTAGCGACACAGATACGCAGTATTTT.